This T cell receptor beta chain was retrieved from a study of blood T cell repertoires in COVID-19. At the level of the study: Specimens from acute and convalescent COVID-19 originated in the United States, Italy and Spain. The analysed material was cDNA or gDNA that came from T cells, B-cell-depleted T cells, or PBMCs.

As handled by the study authors: Scientists estimated how many nucleated cells there were by amplifying reference gene primers. Method: immunoSEQ multiplex PCR; TCRdb's copy keeps in-frame clones and lacks some. That table gives V, J and clone size, and the DNA gave D and trimming. The sample shows 250,000 to 350,000 clones, roughly nine tenths of them seen only once. Trimming at V came to 6 bases and at J to 3 bases, leaving 7 bases not matched to a gene. Per the germline V gene, CDR1 is ENHRY and CDR2 is SYGVKD. This CDR3 region has 15 residues. The source of this sequence is a woman between 40 and 55 years old who had recovered from COVID-19. The chain combines TRBV10-3 with TRBJ2-1; 8 bases line up with TRBD1. The specimen was peripheral blood. The CDR3 region has the DNA TGTGCCATCAGAATCGGACAGGGTGACTACAATGAGCAGTTCTTC. It encodes CAIRIGQGDYNEQFF.